This TCR beta chain was identified during a study of T cell changes during pregnancy in multiple sclerosis. Germline V gene lookup returns CDR1 KGHSH and CDR2 LQKENI. The CDR3 contains 14 residues. Trimming took off 3 bases at V and 0 bases at J, with 8 bases between the two ends. Using immunoSEQ multiplex PCR, the repertoire was profiled, and TCRdb retains in-frame clones only, with some absent. The data contain approximately 40,000 clones, about 88% of them singletons. J is TRBJ1-2 and V is TRBV18; D gene uncertain. This sequence originates from a female donor with multiple sclerosis, enrolled in a pregnancy study. This specimen consisted of CD4+ T cells from peripheral blood mononuclear cells, obtained in the first trimester of pregnancy. CDR3 in DNA: TGTGCCAGCTCACCGGGAGCAACTAACTATGGCTACACCTTC. Its translation: CASSPGATNYGYTF. Full variable domain (outside the CDR3, taken from reference TRBV18 and TRBJ1-2): NAGVMQNPRHLVRRRGQEARLRCSPMKGHSHVYWYRQLPEEGLKFMVYLQKENIIDESGMPKERFSAEFPKEGPSILRIQQVVRGDSAAYFCASSPGATNYGYTFGSGTRLTVV.